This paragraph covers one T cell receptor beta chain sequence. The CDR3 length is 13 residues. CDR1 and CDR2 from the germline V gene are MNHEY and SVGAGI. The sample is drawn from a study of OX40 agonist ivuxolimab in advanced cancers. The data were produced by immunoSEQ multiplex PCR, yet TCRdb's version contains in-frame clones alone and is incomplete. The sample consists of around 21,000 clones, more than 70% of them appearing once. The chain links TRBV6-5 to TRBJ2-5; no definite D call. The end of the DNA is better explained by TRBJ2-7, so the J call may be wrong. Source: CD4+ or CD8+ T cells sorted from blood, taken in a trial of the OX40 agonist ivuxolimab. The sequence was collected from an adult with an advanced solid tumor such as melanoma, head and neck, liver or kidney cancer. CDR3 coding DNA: TGTGCCAGCAGTCCTAGTATTACCTACGAGCAGTACTTC. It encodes CASSPSITYEQYF.